Below, 17 T cell receptor beta chains from the same sample are listed, as sequenced in a study of T cell responses to AZD1222 COVID-19 vaccine. This table comes from immunoSEQ multiplex PCR, and its TCRdb copy is limited to in-frame clones, with some not included. The table shows some 200,000 clones, with 85% to 95% occurring only once. This sample comprised peripheral blood, obtained on day 0 of AZD1222 vaccination. The receptor source for this set is an adult in good health.

J is TRBJ1-4 and V is TRBV6-5, with D unclear. Germline V lookup: CDR1 MNHEY, CDR2 SVGAGI. This CDR3 has 15 amino acids. Between the trimmed V and J ends, which lost 7 bases and 2 bases, there was a span of 14 bases. CDR3 DNA sequence: TGTGCCAGCATGAGGAGCAGTGCGACTAATGAAAAACTGTTTTTT. Protein sequence: CASMRSSATNEKLFF.

V gene TRBV6-6 combines with J gene TRBJ1-2; D gene ambiguous. This CDR3 spans 12 amino acids. V was cut by 5 bases and J by 8 bases, with 12 bases left in between. The germline V gene encodes CDR1 MNHNY and CDR2 SVGAGI (reference sequence). In DNA, the CDR3 is TGTGCCAGCAGTCGGACCGAGGGAGGCTACACCTTC. Encoded protein: CASSRTEGGYTF.

V usage is TRBV25-1 and J usage is TRBJ1-2; D gene uncertain. This CDR3 spans 12 amino acids. V was pared by 8 bases and J by 4 bases, with 11 bases between. Germline-derived CDR1 and CDR2 are MGHDK and SYGVNS. CDR3 DNA sequence: TGTGCCAGCGAAGGCAGCGCCTATGGCTACACCTTC. Translation gives CASEGSAYGYTF.

This chain joins TRBV5-1 and TRBJ2-7; perhaps TRBD1 as D (5 bases). CDR3 length: 14 residues. With 4 bases removed from V and 6 bases from J, the gap between germline ends came to 17 bases. Germline V lookup: CDR1 SGHRS, CDR2 YFSETQ. The CDR3 region is CASSPWTHQGEQYF. The CDR3 nucleotides read TGCGCCAGCAGCCCCTGGACCCACCAGGGCGAGCAGTACTTC.

The chain links TRBV18 to TRBJ1-4; D call uncertain. From germline, CDR1 is KGHSH and CDR2 LQKENI. This CDR3 comprises 14 residues. Trimming took off 3 bases at V and 8 bases at J, with 13 bases between the two ends. CDR3 sequence (DNA): TGTGCCAGCTCACCGGCAGGTGTTTCGGAAAAACTGTTTTTT. Translated: CASSPAGVSEKLFF. Based on the CDR3 plus reference TRBV18 and TRBJ1-4, the full variable domain is NAGVMQNPRHLVRRRGQEARLRCSPMKGHSHVYWYRQLPEEGLKFMVYLQKENIIDESGMPKERFSAEFPKEGPSILRIQQVVRGDSAAYFCASSPAGVSEKLFFGSGTQLSVL.

As for this clone: Other DNA sequences in this specimen translate into the identical CDR3. This chain uses TRBV7-9 with TRBJ2-2; D is ambiguous. Germline V CDR1 and CDR2: SEHNR, FQNEAQ (reference sequence). V lost 1 base and J 1 base, leaving 4 bases between the germline ends. The CDR3 covers 14 residues. The CDR3: CASSLGGNTGELFF. The CDR3 bases are TGTGCCAGCAGCTTAGGCGGGAACACCGGGGAGCTGTTTTTT.

This clone was detected once. The chain is built from TRBV6-2 or TRBV6-3 and TRBJ1-3, with TRBD1 matching over 9 bases. The CDR3 length is 16 residues. CDR1 and CDR2 from the germline V gene are MNHEY and SVGEGT. J gave up 11 bases and V 2 bases, and 13 bases lay outside the gene matches. The CDR3 loop reads CASSYKTGGDPRAIYF. The CDR3 nucleotides read TGTGCCAGCAGTTACAAGACAGGGGGAGACCCTCGAGCCATATATTTT.

V gene TRBV15 combines with J gene TRBJ1-3, with D unclear. The CDR3 runs to 12 residues. The germline CDR1 and CDR2 sequences are LNHNV and YYDKDF (reference sequence). Deletions cut 3 bases from V and 4 bases from J, with 4 bases between. The CDR3 bases are TGTGCCACCAGCAGGTCCGGAAACACCATATATTTT. Its translation: CATSRSGNTIYF.

The chain employs TRBV19 and TRBJ1-4, with 7 bases aligning to TRBD1. The CDR3 runs to 14 residues. Looked up from germline, CDR1 is LNHDA and CDR2 is SQIVND (reference sequence). J lost 3 bases, V lost 7 bases, and 5 bases had no gene match. Here the CDR3 reads CASTVGTANEKLFF. The CDR3 region has the DNA TGTGCCAGTACTGTGGGGACAGCTAATGAAAAACTGTTTTTT.

The V and J genes are TRBV3-1 (or the pseudogene TRBV3-2) and TRBJ1-6; weak D call: TRBD1 (5 bases). Trimming shortened V by 4 bases and J by 10 bases, and 20 bases separated the two germline ends. Per the germline V gene, CDR1 is LGHDT and CDR2 is YNNKEL (reference sequence). The CDR3 is 16 amino acids. Written as DNA, the CDR3 is TGTGCCAGCAGCCCCCGCGCCTCCCCCCAGGGATCACCCCTCCACTTT. This encodes CASSPRASPQGSPLHF.

In nucleotides, the CDR3 is TGTGCCAGCAGCTTGGTGGGCGGGGGGCTGAGGGGAGATACGCAGTATTTT. Protein sequence: CASSLVGGGLRGDTQYF. This sequence joins TRBV5-4 and TRBJ2-3, with 8 bases aligning to TRBD2. This CDR3 contains 17 residues. Germline V CDR1 and CDR2: SGHNT, YYREEE (reference sequence). V shed 0 bases, J shed 5 bases, and the junction held 11 bases outside the gene matches.

The chain carries TRBV6-5 and TRBJ1-5; D is ambiguous. Germline lookup yields CDR1 MNHEY and CDR2 SVGAGI. CDR3 length: 14 residues. V was pared by 0 bases and J by 4 bases, with 7 bases between. DNA of the CDR3: TGTGCCAGCAGTTACTCGCGAGGGAATCAGCCCCAGCATTTT. This translates into CASSYSRGNQPQHF.

This clone was picked up one time. V is TRBV5-6 and J is TRBJ2-7; the D gene is possibly TRBD2 (5 bases). This CDR3 is 13 amino acids long. Trimming stripped 4 bases from V and 11 bases from J, with 19 bases between. Germline V CDR1 and CDR2: SGHDT, YYEEEE. The CDR3 spells CASSKTGNPVEYF. CDR3 sequence (DNA): TGTGCCAGCAGCAAAACCGGGAATCCTGTAGAGTACTTC.

The J gene is TRBJ1-2, the V gene TRBV16; D uncertain. In germline, CDR1 is KGHSY, CDR2 FQNENV. The CDR3 contains 12 residues. Deletions cut 0 bases from V and 8 bases from J, with 7 bases between. This CDR3 is CASSQSVEGYTF. CDR3 bases: TGTGCCAGCAGCCAATCGGTAGAAGGCTACACCTTC.

J is TRBJ1-4 and V is TRBV27; tentatively, D is TRBD1 (5 bases). CDR1 and CDR2 from the germline V gene are MNHEY and SMNVEV (reference sequence). V was shortened by 8 bases and J by 3 bases, with 16 bases between the two germline ends. There are 15 residues in the CDR3. The CDR3 loop reads CASGKQGASNEKLFF. The CDR3 DNA follows: TGTGCCAGCGGTAAGCAGGGAGCTTCTAATGAAAAACTGTTTTTT.

The CDR3 loop is CASSLRTGAGTGELFF. In DNA, the CDR3 is TGCGCCAGCAGCTTACGGACAGGGGCGGGCACCGGGGAGCTGTTTTTT. J is TRBJ2-2 and V is TRBV5-1, with 9 nucleotides matching TRBD1. In germline, CDR1 is SGHRS, CDR2 YFSETQ. The V and J ends lost 2 bases and 4 bases, in that order; junction bases with no gene match: 6. This CDR3 spans 16 amino acids.

This clone was picked up a small number of times. The V gene is TRBV18, the J gene TRBJ1-2; D not certain. Germline CDR1 reads KGHSH; CDR2 reads LQKENI. The CDR3 is 14 residues long. Trimming took off 1 base at V and 4 bases at J, with 10 bases between the two ends. The CDR3 loop reads CASSPQDEGYGYTF. CDR3 in DNA: TGTGCCAGCTCACCACAGGATGAAGGCTATGGCTACACCTTC.